The present T cell receptor (beta chain) was sequenced within a study of T cell responses to AZD1222 COVID-19 vaccine. The study, taken as a whole, reports: Unmutated regions of variants are reportedly targeted by nearly half of spike-specific TCRs. It should be noted that donors were predominantly white British and more often female, and clonal diversity was possibly underestimated. The span of vaccine-associated CD4 TCRs extended across spike, with dominance at 160-218 and 743-854. Seropositive status at baseline applied to only a handful of AZD1222 recipients.

Note on this clone: Its antigen remains unidentified.

Profiled with immunoSEQ multiplex PCR; TCRdb holds only in-frame clones, not every one. The repertoire has approximately 100,000 clones, 70% to 90% of them found once; the top ten carry 16%. V shed 7 bases, J shed 6 bases, and the junction held 34 bases outside the gene matches. This CDR3 is 23 amino acids long. The sample consisted of peripheral blood, taken on day 0 of AZD1222 vaccination. The sequence came from an adult in good health. The V and J genes are TRBV23-1 and TRBJ2-1; TRBD2 matches at 9 bases. TRBV23-1 is given ORF status, its function remaining uncertain. The CDR3 sequence is CASISPGGIYKWASGIYLNEQFF. The DNA for the CDR3 is TGCGCCAGCATCTCTCCGGGGGGGATCTATAAATGGGCTAGCGGGATCTACCTCAATGAGCAGTTCTTC.